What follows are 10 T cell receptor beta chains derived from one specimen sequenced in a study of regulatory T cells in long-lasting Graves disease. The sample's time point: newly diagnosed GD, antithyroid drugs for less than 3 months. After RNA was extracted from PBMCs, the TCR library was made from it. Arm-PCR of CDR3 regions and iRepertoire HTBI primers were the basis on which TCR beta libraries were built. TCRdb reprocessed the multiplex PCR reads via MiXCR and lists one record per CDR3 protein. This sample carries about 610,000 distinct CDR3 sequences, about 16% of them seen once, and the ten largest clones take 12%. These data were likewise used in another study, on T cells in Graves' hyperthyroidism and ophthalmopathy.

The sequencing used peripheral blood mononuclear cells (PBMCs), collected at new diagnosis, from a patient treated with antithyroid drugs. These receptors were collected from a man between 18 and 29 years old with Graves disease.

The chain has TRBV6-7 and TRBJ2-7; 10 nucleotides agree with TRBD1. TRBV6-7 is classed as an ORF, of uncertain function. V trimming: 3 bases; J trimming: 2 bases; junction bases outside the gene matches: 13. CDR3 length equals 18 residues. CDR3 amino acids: CASSYLLSGQGKAYEQYF. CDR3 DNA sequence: TGTGCCAGCAGTTATTTGCTTTCGGGACAGGGGAAGGCCTACGAGCAGTACTTC.

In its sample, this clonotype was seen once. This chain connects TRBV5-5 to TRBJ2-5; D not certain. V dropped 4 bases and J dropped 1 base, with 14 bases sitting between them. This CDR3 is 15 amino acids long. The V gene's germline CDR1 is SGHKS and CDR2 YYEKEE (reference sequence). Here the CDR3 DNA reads TGTGCCAGCAGCCCCGGCCCCACTTCCCAAGAGACCCAGTACTTC. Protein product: CASSPGPTSQETQYF.

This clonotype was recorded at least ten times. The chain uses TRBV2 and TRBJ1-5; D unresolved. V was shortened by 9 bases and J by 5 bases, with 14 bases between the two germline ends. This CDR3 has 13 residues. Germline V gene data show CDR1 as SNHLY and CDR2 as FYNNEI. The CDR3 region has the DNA TGTGCCAGTATATCGACGTGGGATCAGCCCCAGCATTTT. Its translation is CASISTWDQPQHF.

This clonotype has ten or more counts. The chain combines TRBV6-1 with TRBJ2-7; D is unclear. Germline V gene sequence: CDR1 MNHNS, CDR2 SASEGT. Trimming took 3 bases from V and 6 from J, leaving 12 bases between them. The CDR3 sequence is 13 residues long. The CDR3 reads CASSEIGASEQYF. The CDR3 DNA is TGTGCCAGCAGTGAGATTGGAGCCTCCGAGCAGTACTTC.

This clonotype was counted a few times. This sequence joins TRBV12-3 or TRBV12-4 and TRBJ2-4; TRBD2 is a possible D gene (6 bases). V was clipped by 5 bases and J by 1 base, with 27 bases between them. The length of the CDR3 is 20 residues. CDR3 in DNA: TGTGCCAGCAGTCGAGGGTTGGGAGCGGAGGGGTCGGTGGCCAAAAACATTCAGTACTTC. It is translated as CASSRGLGAEGSVAKNIQYF.

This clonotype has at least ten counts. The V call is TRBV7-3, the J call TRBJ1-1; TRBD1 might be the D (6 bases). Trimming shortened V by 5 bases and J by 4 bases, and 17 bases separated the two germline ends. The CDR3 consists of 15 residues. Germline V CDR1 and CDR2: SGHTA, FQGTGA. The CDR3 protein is CASSPYEGGPTEAFF. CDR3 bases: TGTGCCAGCAGCCCTTACGAGGGGGGACCCACTGAAGCTTTCTTT.

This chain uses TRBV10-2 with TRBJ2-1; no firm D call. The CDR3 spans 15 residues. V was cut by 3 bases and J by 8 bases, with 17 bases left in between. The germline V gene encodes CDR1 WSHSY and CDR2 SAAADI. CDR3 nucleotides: TGCGCCAGCAGTGACCGGGTCTTGTCGTCGGATGAGCAGTTCTTC. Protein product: CASSDRVLSSDEQFF.

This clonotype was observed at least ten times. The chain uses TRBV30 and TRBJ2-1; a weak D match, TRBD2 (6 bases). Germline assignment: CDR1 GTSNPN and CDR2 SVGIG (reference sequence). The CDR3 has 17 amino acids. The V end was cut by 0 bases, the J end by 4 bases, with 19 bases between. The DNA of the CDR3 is TGTGCCTGGAGTGTAACGCGGGATAGATTATCATACAATGAGCAGTTCTTC. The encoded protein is CAWSVTRDRLSYNEQFF.

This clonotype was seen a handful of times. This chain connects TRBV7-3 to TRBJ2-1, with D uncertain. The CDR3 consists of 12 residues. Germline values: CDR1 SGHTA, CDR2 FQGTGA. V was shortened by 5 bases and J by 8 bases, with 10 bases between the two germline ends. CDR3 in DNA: TGTGCCAGCAGCCCGGACGGCTATGAGCAGTTCTTC. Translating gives CASSPDGYEQFF.

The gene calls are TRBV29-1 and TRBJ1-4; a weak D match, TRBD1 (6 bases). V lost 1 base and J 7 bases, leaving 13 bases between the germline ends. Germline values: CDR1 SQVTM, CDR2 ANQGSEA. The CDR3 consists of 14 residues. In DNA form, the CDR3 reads TGCAGCGTTGAAGTTACGGGGGCGGGTGAAAAACTGTTTTTT. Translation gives CSVEVTGAGEKLFF.